One T cell receptor (beta chain) is described in this entry. Here immunoSEQ multiplex PCR was the method, and the copy in TCRdb shows in-frame clones only, minus some. The table has about 94,000 clones, around 75% seen once. The germline gives CDR1 MNHEY, CDR2 SVGAGI. CDR3 length equals 15 residues. V lost 6 bases to trimming and J lost 1 base, with 16 bases between them. This specimen belongs to a study of blood T cell repertoires in COVID-19. Material: peripheral blood. The chain combines TRBV6-5 with TRBJ2-7; possibly TRBD1 for D (6 bases). This TCR came from a man between 65 and 85 years old with COVID-19, enrolled during active disease. As DNA, the CDR3 is TGTGCCAGCAGAAACGACAGGATGGGGTCCTACGAGCAGTACTTC. This translates into CASRNDRMGSYEQYF.